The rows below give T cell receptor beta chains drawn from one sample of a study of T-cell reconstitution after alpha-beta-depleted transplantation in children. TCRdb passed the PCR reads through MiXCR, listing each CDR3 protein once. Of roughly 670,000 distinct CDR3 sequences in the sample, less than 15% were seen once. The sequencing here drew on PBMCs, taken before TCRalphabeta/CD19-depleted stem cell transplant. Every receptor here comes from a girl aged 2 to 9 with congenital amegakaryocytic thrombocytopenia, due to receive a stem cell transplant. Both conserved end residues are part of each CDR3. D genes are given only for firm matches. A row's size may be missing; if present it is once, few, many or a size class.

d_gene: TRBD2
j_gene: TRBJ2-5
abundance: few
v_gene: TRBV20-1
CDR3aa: CSARIFGPAAGEKETQYF
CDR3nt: TGCAGTGCTAGAATTTTTGGTCCAGCCGCGGGAGAGAAAGAGACCCAGTACTTC

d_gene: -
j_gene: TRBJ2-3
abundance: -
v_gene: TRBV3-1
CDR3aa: CASSQVAAGRTDTQYF
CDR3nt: TGTGCCAGCAGCCAAGTAGCTGCGGGACGCACAGATACGCAGTATTTT

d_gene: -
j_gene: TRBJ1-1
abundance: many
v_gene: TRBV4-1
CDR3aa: CASSQINYRTGTEAFF
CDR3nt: TGCGCCAGCAGCCAAATAAATTACAGGACCGGCACTGAAGCTTTCTTT

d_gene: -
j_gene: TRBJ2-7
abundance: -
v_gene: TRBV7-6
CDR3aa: CASSLNSASGHEQYF
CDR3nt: TGTGCCAGCAGCCTTAACTCCGCTAGTGGCCACGAGCAGTACTTC

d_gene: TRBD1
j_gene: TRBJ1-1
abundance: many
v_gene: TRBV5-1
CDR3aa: CASSQYRGLNTEAFF
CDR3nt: TGCGCCAGCAGCCAATACAGGGGGCTGAACACTGAAGCTTTCTTT

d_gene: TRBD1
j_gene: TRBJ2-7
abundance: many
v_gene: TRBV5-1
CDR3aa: CASSLTGTGRIYEQYF
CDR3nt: TGCGCCAGCAGCTTGACCGGGACAGGGAGGATATACGAGCAGTACTTC

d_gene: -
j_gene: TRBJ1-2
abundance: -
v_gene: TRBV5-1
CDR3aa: CASSLAPGYGYTF
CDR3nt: TGCGCCAGCAGCTTGGCACCAGGTTATGGCTACACCTTC

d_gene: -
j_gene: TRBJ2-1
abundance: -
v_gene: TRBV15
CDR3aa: CATSTDRLSYNEQFF
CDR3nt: TGTGCCACCTCAACCGACCGCCTGTCCTACAATGAGCAGTTCTTC

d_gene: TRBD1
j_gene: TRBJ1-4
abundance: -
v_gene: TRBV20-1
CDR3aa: CSVVPGQGDEKLFF
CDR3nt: TGCAGTGTAGTCCCGGGACAGGGCGATGAAAAACTGTTTTTT

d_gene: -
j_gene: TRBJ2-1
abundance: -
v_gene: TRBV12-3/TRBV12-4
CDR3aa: CASSLVGTLNNEQFF
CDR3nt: TGTGCCAGCAGTTTAGTCGGGACCTTAAACAATGAGCAGTTCTTC

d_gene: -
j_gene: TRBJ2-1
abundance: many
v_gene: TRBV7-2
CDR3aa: CASSYDRNLNEQFF
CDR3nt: TGTGCCAGCAGCTACGACAGGAATCTCAATGAGCAGTTCTTC

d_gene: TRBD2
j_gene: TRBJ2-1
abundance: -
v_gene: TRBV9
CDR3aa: CASSVTIGGLAYNEQFF
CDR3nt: TGTGCCAGCAGCGTAACTATCGGGGGACTAGCCTACAATGAGCAGTTCTTC

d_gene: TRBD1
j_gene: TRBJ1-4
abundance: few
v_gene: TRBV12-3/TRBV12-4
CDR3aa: CASSLDRGLHEKLFF
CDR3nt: TGTGCCAGCAGTCTCGACAGGGGGCTCCATGAAAAACTGTTTTTT

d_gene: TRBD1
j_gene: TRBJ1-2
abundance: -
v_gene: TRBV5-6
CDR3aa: CASSLTRTGGRRGYTF
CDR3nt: TGTGCCAGCAGCTTGACCCGGACAGGGGGGAGGCGGGGCTACACCTTC

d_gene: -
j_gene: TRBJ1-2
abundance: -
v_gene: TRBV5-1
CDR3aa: CASSLDGAAYGYTF
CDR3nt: TGCGCCAGCAGCTTGGACGGGGCGGCCTATGGCTACACCTTC

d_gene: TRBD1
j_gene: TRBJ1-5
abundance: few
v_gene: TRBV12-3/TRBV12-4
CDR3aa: CATSQGLGSQPQHF
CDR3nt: TGTGCCACCTCACAGGGGCTGGGGAGTCAGCCCCAGCATTTT

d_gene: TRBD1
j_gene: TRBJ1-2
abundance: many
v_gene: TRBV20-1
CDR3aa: CSAKTGGDGYTF
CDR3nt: TGCAGTGCTAAGACAGGGGGCGATGGCTACACCTTC

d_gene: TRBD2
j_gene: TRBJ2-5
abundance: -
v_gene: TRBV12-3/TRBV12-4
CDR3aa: CASSFVPGLAGQETQYF
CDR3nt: TGTGCCAGCAGTTTCGTACCGGGACTAGCGGGCCAAGAGACCCAGTACTTC

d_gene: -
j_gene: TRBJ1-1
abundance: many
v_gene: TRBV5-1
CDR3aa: CASSSLGENTEAFF
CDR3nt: TGCGCCAGCAGCTCCCTGGGGGAGAACACTGAAGCTTTCTTT

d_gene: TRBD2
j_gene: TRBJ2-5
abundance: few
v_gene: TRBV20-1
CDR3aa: CSATSGSRETQYF
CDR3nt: TGCAGTGCGACTAGCGGGAGTCGAGAGACCCAGTACTTC

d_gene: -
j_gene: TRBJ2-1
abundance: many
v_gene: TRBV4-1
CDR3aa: CASSQGTLNEQFF
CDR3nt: TGCGCCAGCAGCCAAGGGACACTCAATGAGCAGTTCTTC

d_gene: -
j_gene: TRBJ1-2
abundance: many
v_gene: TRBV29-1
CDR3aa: CSVEDGGIYGYTF
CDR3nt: TGCAGCGTTGAAGATGGGGGGATCTATGGCTACACCTTC

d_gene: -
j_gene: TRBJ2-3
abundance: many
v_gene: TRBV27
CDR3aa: CASSLEGRVNTQYF
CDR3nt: TGTGCCAGCAGTTTAGAGGGGCGGGTTAATACGCAGTATTTT

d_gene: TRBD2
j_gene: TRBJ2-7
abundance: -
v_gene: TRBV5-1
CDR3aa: CASSEGLAGIRYEQYF
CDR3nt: TGCGCCAGCAGCGAAGGTCTAGCGGGTATACGCTACGAGCAGTACTTC

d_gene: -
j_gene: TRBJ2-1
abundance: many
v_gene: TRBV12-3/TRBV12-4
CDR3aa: CASTLGAGEQFF
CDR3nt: TGTGCCAGCACCTTGGGGGCAGGGGAGCAGTTCTTC

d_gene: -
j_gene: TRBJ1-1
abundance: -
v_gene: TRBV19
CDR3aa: CASYSPTKNTEAFF
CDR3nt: TGTGCCAGTTACTCCCCCACAAAGAACACTGAAGCTTTCTTT

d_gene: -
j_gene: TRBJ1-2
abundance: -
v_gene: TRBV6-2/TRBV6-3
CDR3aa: CASQTTLYGYTF
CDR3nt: TGTGCCAGCCAGACGACCCTTTATGGCTACACCTTC

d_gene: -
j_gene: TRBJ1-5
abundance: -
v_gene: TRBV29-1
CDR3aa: CSVTMTENSNQPQHF
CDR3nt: TGCAGCGTGACCATGACGGAAAATAGCAATCAGCCCCAGCATTTT

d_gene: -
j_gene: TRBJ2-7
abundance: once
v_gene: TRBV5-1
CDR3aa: CASSLKDSGITYEQYF
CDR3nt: TGCGCCAGCAGCTTAAAGGACTCGGGGATAACCTACGAGCAGTACTTC

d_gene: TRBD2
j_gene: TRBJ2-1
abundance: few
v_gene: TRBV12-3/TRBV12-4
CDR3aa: CASSSLLLATRRSQNEQFF
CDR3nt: TGTGCCAGCAGTTCCCTATTACTAGCGACCCGGAGAAGCCAAAATGAGCAGTTCTTC

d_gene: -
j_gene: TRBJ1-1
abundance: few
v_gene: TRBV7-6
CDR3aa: CASSLVGQGGSEAFF
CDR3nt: TGTGCCAGCAGCTTAGTAGGGCAGGGAGGTTCTGAAGCTTTCTTT

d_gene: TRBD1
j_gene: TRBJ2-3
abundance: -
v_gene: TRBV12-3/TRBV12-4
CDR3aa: CASSLEGQNTDTQYF
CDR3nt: TGTGCCAGCAGTTTAGAGGGACAGAACACAGATACGCAGTATTTT

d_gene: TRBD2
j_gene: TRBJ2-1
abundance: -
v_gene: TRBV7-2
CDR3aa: CASSQPGLAGVREQFF
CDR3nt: TGTGCCAGCAGCCAACCCGGACTAGCGGGAGTGCGGGAGCAGTTCTTC

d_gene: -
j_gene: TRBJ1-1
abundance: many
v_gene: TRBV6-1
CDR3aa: CASRKQGWGYTEAFF
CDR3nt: TGTGCCAGCAGAAAACAGGGCTGGGGATACACTGAAGCTTTCTTT

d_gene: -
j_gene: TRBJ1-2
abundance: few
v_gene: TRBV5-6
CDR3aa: CASRRTDPNYGYTF
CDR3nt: TGTGCCAGCAGACGGACAGACCCTAACTATGGCTACACCTTC

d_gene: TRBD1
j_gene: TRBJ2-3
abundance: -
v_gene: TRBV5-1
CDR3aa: CASSLGGTGYRTQYF
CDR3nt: TGCGCCAGCAGCTTGGGAGGGACAGGGTACCGTACGCAGTATTTT

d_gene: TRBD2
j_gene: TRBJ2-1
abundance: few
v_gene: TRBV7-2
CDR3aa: CASSLASREVHNEQFF
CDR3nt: TGTGCCAGCAGCTTAGCGTCCCGGGAGGTGCACAATGAGCAGTTCTTC